This T cell receptor beta chain was sequenced during a study of blood T cell repertoires in COVID-19. The germline V and J ends were trimmed by 6 bases and 0 bases, with 11 bases remaining between them. Germline V gene sequence: CDR1 MNHEY, CDR2 SMNVEV (reference sequence). The CDR3 runs to 15 residues. The count of this clone is one. Sequencing was performed with immunoSEQ multiplex PCR; in TCRdb, only in-frame clones are kept and a portion is missing. This sample has some 450,000 clones, with over 85% found just once. The rearrangement uses TRBV27 and TRBJ2-2; possibly TRBD2 for D (6 bases). Sequenced: peripheral blood. The origin of this receptor is a young man with COVID-19, enrolled during active disease. The CDR3 is CASSGWGANTGELFF. Written as DNA, the CDR3 is TGTGCCAGCAGCGGGTGGGGGGCGAACACCGGGGAGCTGTTTTTT.